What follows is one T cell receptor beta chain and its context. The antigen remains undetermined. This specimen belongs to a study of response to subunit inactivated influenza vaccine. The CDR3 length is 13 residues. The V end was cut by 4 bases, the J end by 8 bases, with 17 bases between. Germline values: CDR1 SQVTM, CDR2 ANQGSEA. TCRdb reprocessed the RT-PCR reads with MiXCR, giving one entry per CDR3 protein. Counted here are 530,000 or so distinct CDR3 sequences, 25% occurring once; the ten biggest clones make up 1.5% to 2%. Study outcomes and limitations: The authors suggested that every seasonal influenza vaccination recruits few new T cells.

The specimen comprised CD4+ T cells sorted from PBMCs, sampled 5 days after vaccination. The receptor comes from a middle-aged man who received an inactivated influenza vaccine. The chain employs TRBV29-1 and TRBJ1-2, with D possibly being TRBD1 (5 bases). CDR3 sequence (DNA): TGCAGCGTTGGGGGGGAGCAGGCGGGCGGCTACACCTTC. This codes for CSVGGEQAGGYTF.